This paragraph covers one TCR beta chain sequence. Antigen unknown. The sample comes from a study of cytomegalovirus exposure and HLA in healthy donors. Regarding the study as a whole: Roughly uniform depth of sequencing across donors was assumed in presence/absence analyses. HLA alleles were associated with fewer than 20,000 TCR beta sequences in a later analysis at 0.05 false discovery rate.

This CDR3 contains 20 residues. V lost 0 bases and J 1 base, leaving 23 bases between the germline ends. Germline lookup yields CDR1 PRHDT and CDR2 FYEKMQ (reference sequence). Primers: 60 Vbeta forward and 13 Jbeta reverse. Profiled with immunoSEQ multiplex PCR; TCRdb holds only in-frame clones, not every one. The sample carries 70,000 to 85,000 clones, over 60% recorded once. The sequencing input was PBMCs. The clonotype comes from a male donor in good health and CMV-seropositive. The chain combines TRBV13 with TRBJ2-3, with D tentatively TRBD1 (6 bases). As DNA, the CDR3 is TGTGCCAGCAGCTTAGGCCAAACAGGGTATAATGGAAGAGGCACAGATACGCAGTATTTT. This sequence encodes CASSLGQTGYNGRGTDTQYF.